Listed below are T cell receptor beta chains from one sample, sequenced in a study of shared clonotypes between healthy human individuals. Generated by immunoSEQ multiplex PCR, the TCRdb table keeps only in-frame clones and is missing some. The table has some 2,100,000 clones, around 95% seen once. The source material was naive CD4+ T cells sorted from blood. The source of these receptors is a man aged 18 to 29 in good health. The CDR3 runs from the conserved cysteine through the conserved F or W. D genes are given only for firm matches. For some rows the clone size is stated as once, few or many, or as a class when expanded; others skip it.

V: TRBV5-1; size: .; length: 16; D: .; J: TRBJ2-3; DNA: TGCGCCAGCAGCTTGCCTGGAGGCCCCTGGTCAGATACGCAGTATTTT; CDR3: CASSLPGGPWSDTQYF
V: TRBV6-6; size: .; length: 13; D: .; J: TRBJ1-2; DNA: TGTGCCAGCCGAGGACGGGGGGCTGATGGCTACACCTTC; CDR3: CASRGRGADGYTF
V: TRBV7-3; size: .; length: 15; D: TRBD1; J: TRBJ2-5; DNA: TGTGCCAGCAGCTTAGGGACAGGGATGCGGGAGACCCAGTACTTC; CDR3: CASSLGTGMRETQYF
V: TRBV6-6; size: once; length: 13; D: .; J: TRBJ1-3; DNA: TGTGCCAGCAGCCCCTCAGCTGGAAACACCATATATTTT; CDR3: CASSPSAGNTIYF
V: TRBV29-1; size: .; length: 13; D: .; J: TRBJ2-7; DNA: TGCAGCGTTGCCAGGACGGAAGCCTACGAGCAGTACTTC; CDR3: CSVARTEAYEQYF
V: TRBV7-2; size: .; length: 15; D: TRBD2; J: TRBJ2-7; DNA: TGTGCCAGCAGCCCAGACGGCGGGAGTGTCTACGAGCAGTACTTC; CDR3: CASSPDGGSVYEQYF
V: TRBV7-2; size: .; length: 16; D: TRBD2; J: TRBJ2-3; DNA: TGTGCCAGCAGCCTCCCGCGCGCGGGAGGTTCAGATACGCAGTATTTT; CDR3: CASSLPRAGGSDTQYF
V: TRBV6-5; size: .; length: 15; D: TRBD1; J: TRBJ1-1; DNA: TGTGCCAGCAGTTACGGGGGACAGGCGAACACTGAAGCTTTCTTT; CDR3: CASSYGGQANTEAFF
V: TRBV11-2; size: .; length: 15; D: .; J: TRBJ2-2; DNA: TGTGCCAGCAGCCTGGAGGGGGGAGGCACCGGGGAGCTGTTTTTT; CDR3: CASSLEGGGTGELFF
V: TRBV7-9; size: once; length: 14; D: TRBD1; J: TRBJ1-4; DNA: TGTGCCAGCGGACAGGGGGATACTAATGAAAAACTGTTTTTT; CDR3: CASGQGDTNEKLFF
V: TRBV15; size: .; length: 14; D: TRBD1; J: TRBJ1-2; DNA: TGTGCCACCAGCAAAGGGGACAGTAACTATGGCTACACCTTC; CDR3: CATSKGDSNYGYTF
V: TRBV15; size: .; length: 15; D: .; J: TRBJ1-4; DNA: TGTGCCACCAGCGGCTTGAGAGAGTATAATGAAAAACTGTTTTTT; CDR3: CATSGLREYNEKLFF
V: TRBV10-3; size: .; length: 14; D: .; J: TRBJ1-5; DNA: TGTGCCATCAGCGGAGGGCCGCCCGGAGAGCCCCAGCATTTT; CDR3: CAISGGPPGEPQHF
V: TRBV5-1; size: .; length: 16; D: .; J: TRBJ2-3; DNA: TGCGCCAGCAGCTTGGCCATAGGGGCGGCAACAGATACGCAGTATTTT; CDR3: CASSLAIGAATDTQYF
V: TRBV10-3; size: few; length: 13; D: TRBD1; J: TRBJ1-2; DNA: TGTGCCATCAGTATACAGGGGGCGAGGGGCTACACCTTC; CDR3: CAISIQGARGYTF
V: TRBV28; size: .; length: 14; D: .; J: TRBJ2-7; DNA: TGTGCCAGCAGTCCCATGAGGAGCTCCTACGAGCAGTACTTC; CDR3: CASSPMRSSYEQYF
V: TRBV18; size: .; length: 16; D: TRBD1; J: TRBJ1-5; DNA: TGTGCCAGCTCAAAAGACAGGGGACCTAGCAATCAGCCCCAGCATTTT; CDR3: CASSKDRGPSNQPQHF
V: TRBV5-6; size: .; length: 14; D: .; J: TRBJ1-2; DNA: TGTGCCAGCAGCCCTGGGCAGACTAACTATGGCTACACCTTC; CDR3: CASSPGQTNYGYTF
V: TRBV6-1; size: .; length: 11; D: .; J: TRBJ2-7; DNA: TGTGTCCTCAGGAACTCGTACGAGCAGTACTTC; CDR3: CVLRNSYEQYF
V: TRBV10-2; size: .; length: 15; D: .; J: TRBJ1-1; DNA: TGCGCCAGCAGGGAGACAGCGACCTTGAACACTGAAGCTTTCTTT; CDR3: CASRETATLNTEAFF
V: TRBV6-1; size: .; length: 15; D: .; J: TRBJ1-2; DNA: TGTGCCAGCAGTGGTGGGCCAGGGTGGGCCTATGGCTACACCTTC; CDR3: CASSGGPGWAYGYTF
V: TRBV18; size: once; length: 13; D: .; J: TRBJ1-2; DNA: TGTGCCAGCTCACCGGGGGTGAACTATGGCTACACCTTC; CDR3: CASSPGVNYGYTF
V: TRBV10-2; size: .; length: 14; D: TRBD1; J: TRBJ1-2; DNA: TGCCCAAAGCAGGGGCCAGGACAGGGATCGGCGGACACCTTC; CDR3: CPKQGPGQGSADTF
V: TRBV10-3; size: .; length: 14; D: .; J: TRBJ1-5; DNA: TGTGCCATCAGCCCCGGGGGCACAAATCAGCCCCAGCATTTT; CDR3: CAISPGGTNQPQHF
V: TRBV7-3; size: .; length: 15; D: TRBD1; J: TRBJ2-3; DNA: TGTGCCAGCAGCTTTCGGACAGGTGGCACAGATACGCAGTATTTT; CDR3: CASSFRTGGTDTQYF
V: TRBV28; size: .; length: 16; D: .; J: TRBJ1-5; DNA: TGTGCCAGCAGTTTAATGGGCGAAGGGGCCAATCAGCCCCAGCATTTT; CDR3: CASSLMGEGANQPQHF
V: TRBV18; size: .; length: 15; D: .; J: TRBJ1-2; DNA: TGTGCCAGCTCACCACAGTCTACAGCTAACTATGGCTACACCTTC; CDR3: CASSPQSTANYGYTF
V: TRBV6-5; size: .; length: 14; D: .; J: TRBJ1-4; DNA: TGTGCCAGCAGTTACTCGATCCGAGGCGAAAAACTGTTTTTT; CDR3: CASSYSIRGEKLFF
V: TRBV19; size: .; length: 14; D: TRBD1; J: TRBJ1-2; DNA: TGTGCCAGTAGATCGACAGGGGGCATCTATGGCTACACCTTC; CDR3: CASRSTGGIYGYTF
V: TRBV6-5; size: .; length: 12; D: .; J: TRBJ2-2; DNA: TGTGCCAGCAGTACCATATCCGGGGAGCTGTTTTTT; CDR3: CASSTISGELFF
V: TRBV5-6; size: .; length: 12; D: .; J: TRBJ2-7; DNA: TGTACCAGCAGCCTGACCCAGGGGCTGGGGTACTTC; CDR3: CTSSLTQGLGYF
V: TRBV5-1; size: .; length: 13; D: .; J: TRBJ1-6; DNA: TGCGCCAGCAGCATTACAGGGAATTCACCCCTCCACTTT; CDR3: CASSITGNSPLHF
V: TRBV5-1; size: .; length: 13; D: .; J: TRBJ2-1; DNA: TGCGCCAGCAGCTTTGGTGGTGAGGATGAGCAGTTCTTC; CDR3: CASSFGGEDEQFF
V: TRBV18; size: .; length: 17; D: .; J: TRBJ1-4; DNA: TGTGCCAGCTCACCCGGATTTCGCACATTGACTAATGAAAAACTGTTTTTT; CDR3: CASSPGFRTLTNEKLFF
V: TRBV7-9; size: .; length: 15; D: TRBD2; J: TRBJ2-7; DNA: TGTGCCAGCAGCTTAGGGTTAGCGGGAGAATACGAGCAGTACTTC; CDR3: CASSLGLAGEYEQYF
V: TRBV2; size: .; length: 15; D: TRBD1; J: TRBJ2-7; DNA: TGTGCCAGCAGTGCAGGGGGTTTAGGGCCCTACGAGCAGTACTTC; CDR3: CASSAGGLGPYEQYF
V: TRBV6-5; size: .; length: 13; D: .; J: TRBJ2-5; DNA: TGTGCCAGCAGAGGGTCAGCGCAAGAGACCCAGTACTTC; CDR3: CASRGSAQETQYF
V: TRBV18; size: .; length: 16; D: .; J: TRBJ1-1; DNA: TGTGCCAGCTCACCACCGCTGGGGGTGCGAAACACTGAAGCTTTCTTT; CDR3: CASSPPLGVRNTEAFF
V: TRBV6-6; size: once; length: 15; D: .; J: TRBJ1-2; DNA: TGTGCCAGCAGTTCCGCGGGGGGTGTAAACTATGGCTACACCTTC; CDR3: CASSSAGGVNYGYTF
V: TRBV4-1; size: .; length: 17; D: .; J: TRBJ2-2; DNA: TGCGCCAGCAGCCAAGATAGAGCCGGTCGCGGCACCGGGGAGCTGTTTTTT; CDR3: CASSQDRAGRGTGELFF